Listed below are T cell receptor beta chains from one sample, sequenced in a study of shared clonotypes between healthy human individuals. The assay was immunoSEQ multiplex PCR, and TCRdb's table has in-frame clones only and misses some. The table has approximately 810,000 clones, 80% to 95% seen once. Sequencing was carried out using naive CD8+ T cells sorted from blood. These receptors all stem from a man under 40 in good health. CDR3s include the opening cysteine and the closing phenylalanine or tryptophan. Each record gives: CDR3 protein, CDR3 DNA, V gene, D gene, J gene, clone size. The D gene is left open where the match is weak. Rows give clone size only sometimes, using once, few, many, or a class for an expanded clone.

CASREGTEAFF | TGTGCCAGCCGGGAGGGGACTGAAGCTTTCTTT | TRBV14 | . | TRBJ1-1 | .
CASSQGISLTYEQYF | TGCGCCAGCAGCCAAGGGATTTCACTAACCTACGAGCAGTACTTC | TRBV4-1 | . | TRBJ2-7 | once
CASGRPSGANVLTF | TGTGCCAGTGGGCGACCCTCTGGGGCCAACGTCCTGACTTTC | TRBV5-6 | . | TRBJ2-6 | .
CASSSITSSGVEYNEQFF | TGCGCCAGCAGCTCCATAACCTCTAGCGGGGTCGAGTACAATGAGCAGTTCTTC | TRBV5-1 | TRBD2 | TRBJ2-1 | .
CASSLVGSQGLGELFF | TGTGCCAGCAGCTTAGTGGGAAGTCAGGGACTAGGAGAGCTGTTTTTT | TRBV7-6 | TRBD2 | TRBJ2-2 | .
CASSVRGRPPGTGELFF | TGTGCCAGCAGCGTCAGGGGGCGCCCACCGGGCACCGGGGAGCTGTTTTTT | TRBV9 | TRBD1 | TRBJ2-2 | .
CASSQMTGSGDEKLFF | TGCGCCAGCAGCCAAATGACAGGGAGTGGGGATGAAAAACTGTTTTTT | TRBV4-1 | TRBD1 | TRBJ1-4 | .
CASSLVASSGANVLTF | TGTGCCAGCAGCTTAGTAGCGAGCTCTGGGGCCAACGTCCTGACTTTC | TRBV7-8 | . | TRBJ2-6 | .
CASTVIGSSEKLFF | TGTGCCAGCACCGTTATAGGGTCGTCCGAAAAACTGTTTTTT | TRBV28 | . | TRBJ1-4 | .
CATSDRLSGEQYF | TGTGCCACCTCCGATAGACTTAGTGGCGAGCAGTACTTC | TRBV15 | . | TRBJ2-7 | .
CASSLLNGQGYTF | TGTGCCAGCAGTTTATTAAACGGGCAAGGCTACACCTTC | TRBV27 | . | TRBJ1-2 | .
CASSAQGVGYTF | TGTGCCAGCAGTGCGCAGGGGGTCGGCTACACCTTC | TRBV9 | TRBD1 | TRBJ1-2 | .
CASSVVQGTEQYF | TGTGCCAGCAGCGTAGTACAGGGTACCGAGCAGTACTTC | TRBV9 | . | TRBJ2-7 | .
CASSFLGQGTYEQYF | TGTGCCAGCAGTTTTCTGGGACAGGGGACCTACGAGCAGTACTTC | TRBV27 | TRBD1 | TRBJ2-7 | .
CASKPGGYTGELFF | TGTGCCAGCAAACCAGGGGGCTACACCGGGGAGCTGTTTTTT | TRBV6-1 | TRBD1 | TRBJ2-2 | .
CASSRTSSEEQYF | TGTGCCAGCAGCCGGACTAGCTCGGAAGAGCAGTACTTC | TRBV7-9 | TRBD2 | TRBJ2-7 | .
CASSLGQGHYGYTF | TGTGCCAGCAGCCTGGGACAGGGGCACTATGGCTACACCTTC | TRBV7-3 | TRBD1 | TRBJ1-2 | few
CASSVTPLTSGRRDTQYF | TGTGCCAGCAGCGTCACCCCCCTGACTAGCGGGAGAAGAGATACGCAGTATTTT | TRBV9 | TRBD2 | TRBJ2-3 | .
CASSYSAGEWGYTF | TGTGCCAGCAGTTACTCGGCAGGGGAGTGGGGCTACACCTTC | TRBV6-6 | . | TRBJ1-2 | .
CASGLASGISYEQYF | TGTGCCAGCGGGTTGGCTAGCGGGATTTCCTACGAGCAGTACTTC | TRBV27 | TRBD2 | TRBJ2-7 | .
CASSLGGSGPYEQYF | TGTGCCAGCAGTTTGGGAGGGAGTGGTCCCTACGAGCAGTACTTC | TRBV28 | TRBD2 | TRBJ2-7 | .
CASSQDRGTGNTIYF | TGCGCCAGCAGCCAAGACAGGGGTACTGGAAACACCATATATTTT | TRBV4-1 | . | TRBJ1-3 | once
CASSGQGYEQYF | TGTGCCAGCAGTGGACAGGGGTACGAGCAGTACTTC | TRBV2 | TRBD1 | TRBJ2-7 | few
CASSLEERAGPYEQYF | TGTGCCAGCAGCTTAGAAGAGCGGGCGGGACCCTACGAGCAGTACTTC | TRBV7-8 | . | TRBJ2-7 | .
CASSYSLSGELFF | TGTGCCAGCAGTTACTCGCTATCCGGGGAGCTGTTTTTT | TRBV6-5 | . | TRBJ2-2 | .
CASRGVQETQYF | TGTGCCAGCAGAGGGGTTCAAGAGACCCAGTACTTC | TRBV7-9 | . | TRBJ2-5 | once
CASSPALGNTIYF | TGTGCCAGCAGCCCGGCTCTAGGAAACACCATATATTTT | TRBV7-9 | . | TRBJ1-3 | .
CASRTSGGFYNEQFF | TGTGCCAGCAGAACTAGCGGCGGCTTCTACAATGAGCAGTTCTTC | TRBV27 | TRBD2 | TRBJ2-1 | .
CASSILLASGANVLTF | TGTGCCAGTAGTATCCTGTTAGCATCTGGGGCCAACGTCCTGACTTTC | TRBV19 | . | TRBJ2-6 | .
CASSTAQGSTGQRDEQYF | TGTGCCAGCAGTACTGCTCAAGGGTCAACTGGACAGCGGGACGAGCAGTACTTC | TRBV6-4 | . | TRBJ2-7 | .
CASSLARSSYEQYF | TGTGCCAGCAGCTTAGCCAGGAGCTCCTACGAGCAGTACTTC | TRBV11-2 | . | TRBJ2-7 | .
CASTLSGSRSEQFF | TGTGCCAGCACCCTTAGCGGGAGTCGGTCTGAGCAGTTCTTC | TRBV13 | TRBD2 | TRBJ2-1 | .
CASSLGAQPQHF | TGTGCCAGCAGCTTGGGGGCTCAGCCCCAGCATTTT | TRBV13 | . | TRBJ1-5 | once
CASSYGQVWETQYF | TGTGCCAGCAGTTACGGGCAGGTTTGGGAGACCCAGTACTTC | TRBV6-6 | . | TRBJ2-5 | .
CASSQSKTETSGSHNEQFF | TGCGCCAGCAGTCAATCCAAGACAGAGACTAGCGGGTCTCACAATGAGCAGTTCTTC | TRBV23-1 | TRBD2 | TRBJ2-1 | .
CASSLWTGGDGYEQYF | TGCGCCAGCAGCTTATGGACAGGGGGAGATGGGTACGAGCAGTACTTC | TRBV5-1 | TRBD1 | TRBJ2-7 | .
CAISVGGWADTQYF | TGTGCCATCAGTGTCGGGGGTTGGGCAGATACGCAGTATTTT | TRBV10-3 | . | TRBJ2-3 | .
CASSIGGGSSYEQYF | TGTGCCAGTAGTATAGGAGGCGGGAGCTCCTACGAGCAGTACTTC | TRBV19 | TRBD2 | TRBJ2-7 | .
CASSVDMEGIYEQYF | TGTGCCAGCAGCGTGGACATGGAAGGAATTTACGAGCAGTACTTC | TRBV7-8 | . | TRBJ2-7 | .
CASSFPSGTNTGELFF | TGTGCCAGCAGCTTTCCTAGCGGGACGAACACCGGGGAGCTGTTTTTT | TRBV13 | TRBD2 | TRBJ2-2 | .
CASITNTGELFF | TGTGCCAGCATCACCAACACCGGGGAGCTGTTTTTT | TRBV7-9 | . | TRBJ2-2 | .
CASSYGTQGPPQYF | TGTGCCAGCAGTTACGGTACGCAGGGACCCCCGCAGTATTTT | TRBV6-5 | . | TRBJ2-3 | .
CASTPGSSYNEQFF | TGTGCCAGCACCCCGGGAAGCTCCTACAATGAGCAGTTCTTC | TRBV7-6 | . | TRBJ2-1 | .
CASSAASASGELFF | TGTGCCAGTAGTGCCGCGAGCGCTAGCGGGGAGCTGTTTTTT | TRBV19 | . | TRBJ2-2 | .
CATSRDPSGTDTQYF | TGTGCCACCAGCAGAGATCCCTCAGGGACAGATACGCAGTATTTT | TRBV15 | . | TRBJ2-3 | many
CASSSRGYEQYF | TGTGCCAGCAGTTCCCGAGGGTACGAGCAGTACTTC | TRBV27 | . | TRBJ2-7 | .
CSVCPGNTEAFF | TGCAGCGTTTGTCCAGGGAACACTGAAGCTTTCTTT | TRBV29-1 | . | TRBJ1-1 | .
CASSIDHGWPEQYF | TGTGCCAGTAGTATAGATCACGGGTGGCCCGAGCAGTACTTC | TRBV19 | . | TRBJ2-7 | .
CSVDLQGSEQYF | TGCAGCGTTGACCTCCAGGGGAGCGAGCAGTACTTC | TRBV29-1 | . | TRBJ2-7 | .
CASSPLTAREQYF | TGTGCCAGCAGCCCCCTGACAGCCCGCGAGCAGTACTTC | TRBV14 | . | TRBJ2-7 | .
CASSPGLAGVLNTGELFF | TGCGCCAGCAGCCCGGGACTAGCGGGAGTTCTAAACACCGGGGAGCTGTTTTTT | TRBV5-1 | TRBD2 | TRBJ2-2 | .